This TCR beta chain was recorded in a study of patients with pleural tuberculosis. This clonotype was picked up many times. From the reads, TCRdb called clonotypes with MiXCR, one entry per CDR3 protein. The data show approximately 50,000 distinct CDR3 sequences, around 7% seen once. The CDR3 loop spans 16 amino acids. The junction had 6 bases not matched to a gene; V was cut back by 1 base and J by 6 bases. The chain recombines TRBV7-1 with TRBJ2-1; 10 positions agree with TRBD2. TRBV7-1 is marked as an open reading frame, function uncertain. The receptor was derived from a human donor with pleural tuberculosis. The CDR3, as DNA: TGTGCCAGCAGCTCAGGGGGGACTAGCGTCGGCAATGAGCAGTTCTTC. This sequence encodes CASSSGGTSVGNEQFF.